This passage covers 9 T cell receptor beta chains from one sample sequenced in a study of blood T cell repertoires in COVID-19. TCRdb's table, derived via immunoSEQ multiplex PCR, lists solely in-frame clones and lacks some. Of around 190,000 clones detected, about 80% appear once; the ten largest clones hold around 7.9%. Material: peripheral blood. Source of these receptors: a woman in her forties or fifties with active or convalescent COVID-19.

The chain carries TRBV14 and TRBJ2-7; D gene uncertain. Germline V gene lookup returns CDR1 SGHDN and CDR2 FVKESK. The V end was cut by 3 bases, the J end by 6 bases, with 12 bases between. This CDR3 is 13 amino acids long. The CDR3 DNA is TGTGCCAGCAGCCAGCAACTTCCGTCCGAGCAGTACTTC. This gives the protein CASSQQLPSEQYF. Filled out from reference TRBV14 and TRBJ2-7, the complete variable domain reads EAGVTQFPSHSVIEKGQTVTLRCDPISGHDNLYWYRRVMGKEIKFLLHFVKESKQDESGMPNNRFLAERTGGTYSTLKVQPAELEDSGVYFCASSQQLPSEQYFGPGTRLTVT.

The V call is TRBV7-2, the J call TRBJ2-3; D remains unclear. From germline, CDR1 is SGHTA and CDR2 FQGNSA. The CDR3 sequence is 15 residues long. V lost 2 bases and J 1 base, leaving 10 bases between the germline ends. The CDR3 bases are TGTGCCAGCAGCTTATCGTATCGGGGCACAGATACGCAGTATTTT. Protein product: CASSLSYRGTDTQYF.

V and J are TRBV9 and TRBJ2-1; 8 nucleotides line up with TRBD2. This CDR3 spans 16 amino acids. From germline, CDR1 is SGDLS and CDR2 YYNGEE. Losses at the gene ends were 0 bases for V and 6 bases for J; bases not matched to a gene: 8. The CDR3 DNA sequence: TGTGCCAGCAGCGTAGGGGGAGCGGGAGCCTCCAATGAGCAGTTCTTC. Translated: CASSVGGAGASNEQFF.

The chain couples TRBV30 to TRBJ1-4; no clear D. This CDR3 region has 13 residues. CDR1 and CDR2 (germline): GTSNPN, SVGIG (reference sequence). Between the trimmed V and J ends, which lost 2 bases and 3 bases, there was a span of 7 bases. The CDR3 spells CAWSLRANEKLFF. The DNA of the CDR3 is TGTGCCTGGAGTCTACGTGCTAATGAAAAACTGTTTTTT.

The V gene is TRBV2, the J gene TRBJ1-2; 10 bases fit TRBD1. In germline, CDR1 is SNHLY, CDR2 FYNNEI. V trimming: 0 bases; J trimming: 7 bases; junction bases outside the gene matches: 8. The CDR3 spans 16 residues. CDR3 loop: CASSEALGQGRGGYTF. The CDR3 nucleotides read TGTGCCAGCAGTGAAGCTTTGGGACAGGGGAGGGGTGGCTACACCTTC.

The DNA for the CDR3 is TGTGCCAGCAGTTTATCAGGGTGGGCAGGCAAGGACATTCAGTACTTC. Protein: CASSLSGWAGKDIQYF. V and J are TRBV28 and TRBJ2-4, with a possible D match to TRBD1 (5 bases). V was clipped by 1 base and J by 8 bases, with 18 bases between them. The CDR3 spans 16 residues. Germline V gene sequence: CDR1 MDHEN, CDR2 SYDVKM.

This clone was seen once. The gene calls are TRBV28 and TRBJ1-3, with D maybe TRBD1 (5 bases). The V gene's germline CDR1 is MDHEN and CDR2 SYDVKM. The CDR3 loop spans 16 amino acids. V gave up 6 bases and J gave up 9 bases, with 24 bases separating them. The CDR3 loop is CASSLTSGGISATIYF. CDR3 DNA sequence: TGTGCCAGCAGCCTTACCTCGGGGGGTATTTCTGCCACCATATATTTT.

The CDR3 nucleotides are TGTGCCAGCAGCTGGGGAAAGGAGAGCGGGGGATTCCTCTACAATGAGCAGTTCTTC. Translating it yields CASSWGKESGGFLYNEQFF. This chain uses TRBV13 with TRBJ2-1; 8 nucleotides agree with TRBD2. Germline CDR1 reads PRHDT; CDR2 reads FYEKMQ (reference sequence). The V and J ends lost 4 bases and 3 bases, in that order; junction bases with no gene match: 17. There are 19 residues in the CDR3.

The V call is TRBV10-3, the J call TRBJ1-2; 8 bases are a match to TRBD1. Germline V CDR1 and CDR2: ENHRY, SYGVKD. Unmatched junction bases numbered 8, after V lost 3 bases and J lost 2 bases. This CDR3 is 16 amino acids long. The CDR3 DNA is TGTGCCATCAGTGACCCCACTGGACAGGGCAACTATGGCTACACCTTC. Translating gives CAISDPTGQGNYGYTF.